The sequence of this T cell receptor (beta chain) was determined in a study of T-cell memory formation after mild COVID-19. Findings and limits, study-wide: Clones contracting day 15 to 85 were balanced CD4/CD8; later expanders leaned CD4+. The study found contracting CD4+ clones mainly in CM and EM and contracting CD8+ clones in EMRA.

Regarding this clonotype: Its antigen is unidentified.

TCRdb passed the 5' RACE reads through MiXCR, listing each CDR3 protein once. The sample lists 40,000 to 60,000 distinct CDR3 sequences, less than 35% occurring once. This CDR3 has 14 amino acids. V was shortened by 8 bases and J by 10 bases, with 21 bases between the two germline ends. Germline lookup yields CDR1 ENHRY and CDR2 SYGVKD. The V call is TRBV10-3, the J call TRBJ2-1, with a tentative D call TRBD2 (6 bases). The clonotype was recovered from a man aged 18 to 35 who had mild COVID-19 (a few samples of this study predate the infection). Cell type and time point are not known. The sequenced material came from PBMCs or a T cell subset sorted from them (not recorded which). In nucleotides, the CDR3 is TGTGCCATCGGCGGGCCCCGGGGGTCGGAAGAGCAGTTCTTC. This encodes CAIGGPRGSEEQFF.